The TCR beta chain described here comes from a study of blood T cell repertoires in COVID-19. Germline CDR1 and CDR2: MDHEN and SYDVKM. Trimming removed 3 bases at V and 4 bases at J, with 15 bases between. The CDR3 covers 15 residues. Profiling relied on immunoSEQ multiplex PCR, and the TCRdb table lists in-frame clones only, not all of them. The data hold roughly 70,000 clones, with roughly 89% observed a single time. Sequenced sample: peripheral blood. The chain is built from TRBV28 and TRBJ1-1, with D unresolved. This receptor was taken from a woman in her fifties or sixties with active COVID-19. This CDR3 is CASSFIRAGSTEAFF. CDR3 bases: TGTGCCAGCAGTTTTATTCGGGCTGGGAGCACTGAAGCTTTCTTT.